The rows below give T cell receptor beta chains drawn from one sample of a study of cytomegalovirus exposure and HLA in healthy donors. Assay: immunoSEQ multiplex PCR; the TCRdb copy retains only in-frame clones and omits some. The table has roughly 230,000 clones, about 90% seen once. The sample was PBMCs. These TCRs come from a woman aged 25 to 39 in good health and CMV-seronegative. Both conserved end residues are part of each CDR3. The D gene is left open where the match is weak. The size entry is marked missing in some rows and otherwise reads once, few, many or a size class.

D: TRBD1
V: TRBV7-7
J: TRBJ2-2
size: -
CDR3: CASSPGTGTGELFF
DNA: TGTGCCAGCAGCCCCGGGACAGGGACCGGGGAGCTGTTTTTT

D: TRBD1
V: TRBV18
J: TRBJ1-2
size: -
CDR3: CASSPPGQGAQGYTF
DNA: TGTGCCAGCTCACCACCGGGACAGGGGGCGCAGGGCTACACCTTC

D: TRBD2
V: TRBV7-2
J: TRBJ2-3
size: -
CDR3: CASSLAFGSGRPTSTDTQYF
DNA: TGTGCCAGCAGCTTAGCATTCGGTAGCGGGAGGCCCACTAGCACAGATACGCAGTATTTT

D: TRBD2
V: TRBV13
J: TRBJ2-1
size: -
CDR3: CASSAQTSGKTYNEQFF
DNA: TGTGCCAGCAGCGCTCAGACTAGCGGGAAAACCTACAATGAGCAGTTCTTC

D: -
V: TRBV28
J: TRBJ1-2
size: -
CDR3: CATIRGGRDYGYTF
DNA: TGTGCCACCATCCGGGGGGGTCGCGACTATGGCTACACCTTC

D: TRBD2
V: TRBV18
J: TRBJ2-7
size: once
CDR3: CASSQRDPPYEQYF
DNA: TGTGCCAGCTCACAGCGGGACCCCCCTTACGAGCAGTACTTC

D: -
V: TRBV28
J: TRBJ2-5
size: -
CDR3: CASRFGGQGETQYF
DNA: TGTGCCAGCAGATTCGGGGGGCAGGGAGAGACCCAGTACTTC

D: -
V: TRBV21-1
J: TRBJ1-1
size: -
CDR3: CASSKARGRRFVNTEAFF
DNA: TGTGCCAGCAGCAAAGCCAGGGGGCGAAGGTTTGTGAACACTGAAGCTTTCTTT

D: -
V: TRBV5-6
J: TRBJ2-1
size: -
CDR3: CASSPQGLGNNEQFF
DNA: TGTGCCAGCAGCCCACAGGGATTGGGCAACAATGAGCAGTTCTTC

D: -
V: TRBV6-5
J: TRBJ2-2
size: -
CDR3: CASSSTLNPTGELFF
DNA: TGTGCCAGCAGTTCTACCTTAAATCCCACCGGGGAGCTGTTTTTT

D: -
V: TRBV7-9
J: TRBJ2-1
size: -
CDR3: CASSFPLPSNEQFF
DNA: TGTGCCAGCAGCTTCCCACTCCCCTCCAATGAGCAGTTCTTC

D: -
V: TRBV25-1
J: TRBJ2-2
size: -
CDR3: CASRGLPNTGELFF
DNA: TGTGCCAGCAGGGGGCTTCCGAACACCGGGGAGCTGTTTTTT

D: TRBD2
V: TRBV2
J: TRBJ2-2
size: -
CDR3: CAEIGGAGELFF
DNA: TGTGCCGAAATCGGGGGGGCCGGGGAGCTGTTTTTT

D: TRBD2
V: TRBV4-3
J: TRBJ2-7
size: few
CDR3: CASSPEAGESYEQYF
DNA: TGCGCCAGCAGCCCAGAAGCGGGAGAGTCCTACGAGCAGTACTTC

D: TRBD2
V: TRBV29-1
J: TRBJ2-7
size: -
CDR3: CSVKSGGHEQYF
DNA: TGCAGCGTTAAGAGCGGGGGGCACGAGCAGTACTTC

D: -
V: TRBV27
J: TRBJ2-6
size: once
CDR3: CASSFLRSGANVLTF
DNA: TGTGCCAGCAGTTTTTTGAGGTCTGGGGCCAACGTCCTGACTTTC

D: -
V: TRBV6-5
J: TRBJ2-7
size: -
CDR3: CASSYSTLGEQYF
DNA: TGTGCCAGCAGTTACTCAACCCTGGGCGAGCAGTACTTC

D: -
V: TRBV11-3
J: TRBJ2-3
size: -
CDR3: CASSLVAGGYTDTQYF
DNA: TGTGCCAGCAGCTTAGTTGCAGGGGGGTACACAGATACGCAGTATTTT

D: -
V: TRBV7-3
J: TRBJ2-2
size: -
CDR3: CASSQGPVTGELFF
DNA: TGTGCCAGCAGTCAAGGACCAGTTACCGGGGAGCTGTTTTTT

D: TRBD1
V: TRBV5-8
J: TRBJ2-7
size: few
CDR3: CASSFNRGEQYF
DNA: TGTGCCAGCAGCTTCAACAGGGGCGAGCAGTACTTC

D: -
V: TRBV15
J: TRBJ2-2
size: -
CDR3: CATSRAQGGGNTGELFF
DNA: TGTGCCACCAGCAGGGCGCAGGGGGGCGGGAACACCGGGGAGCTGTTTTTT

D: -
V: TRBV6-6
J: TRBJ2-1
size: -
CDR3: CASTAGHSSYNEQFF
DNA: TGTGCCAGCACCGCGGGACATAGCTCCTACAATGAGCAGTTCTTC

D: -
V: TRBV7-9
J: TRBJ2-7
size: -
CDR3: CASSFSRMASYEQYF
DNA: TGTGCCAGCAGCTTTAGCAGGATGGCGTCCTACGAGCAGTACTTC

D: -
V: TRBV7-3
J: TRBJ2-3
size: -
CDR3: CASSFDHHTDTQYF
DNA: TGTGCCAGCAGCTTCGATCACCACACAGATACGCAGTATTTT

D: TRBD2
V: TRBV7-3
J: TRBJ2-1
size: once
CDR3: CASSRGLAGSYNEQFF
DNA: TGTGCCAGCAGCCGAGGACTAGCGGGATCCTACAATGAGCAGTTCTTC

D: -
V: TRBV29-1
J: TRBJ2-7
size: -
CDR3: CSAASSYEQYF
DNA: TGCAGCGCGGCCTCCTCCTACGAGCAGTACTTC

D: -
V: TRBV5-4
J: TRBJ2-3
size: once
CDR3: CASSFGGASTDTQYF
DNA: TGTGCCAGCAGCTTCGGGGGAGCCAGCACAGATACGCAGTATTTT

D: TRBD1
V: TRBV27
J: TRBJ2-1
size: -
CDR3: CASSPPGQGPNEQFF
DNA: TGTGCCAGCAGCCCTCCGGGACAGGGACCTAATGAGCAGTTCTTC

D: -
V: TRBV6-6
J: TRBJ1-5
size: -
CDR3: CASSYSGQPQHF
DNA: TGTGCCAGCAGTTACTCGGGTCAGCCCCAGCATTTT

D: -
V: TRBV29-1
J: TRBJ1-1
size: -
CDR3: CSVVIGSNEAFF
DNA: TGCAGCGTTGTGATTGGCAGTAATGAAGCTTTCTTT

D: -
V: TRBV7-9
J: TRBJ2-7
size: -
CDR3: CASSLPGALSEQYF
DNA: TGTGCCAGCAGCTTGCCGGGAGCATTGAGCGAGCAGTACTTC

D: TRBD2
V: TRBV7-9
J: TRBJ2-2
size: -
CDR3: CASSFWTSTGGELFF
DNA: TGTGCCAGCAGCTTTTGGACTAGCACCGGCGGGGAGCTGTTTTTT

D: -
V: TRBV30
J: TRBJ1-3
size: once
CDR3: CAWSGTGSGNTIYF
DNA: TGTGCCTGGAGTGGAACAGGGTCTGGAAACACCATATATTTT

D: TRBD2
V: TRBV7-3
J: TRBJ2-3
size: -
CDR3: CASSSVGGRADTQYF
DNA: TGTGCCAGCAGCTCCGTCGGCGGGAGGGCAGATACGCAGTATTTT

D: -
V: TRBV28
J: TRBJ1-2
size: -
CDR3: CASSLANHYGYTF
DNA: TGTGCCAGCAGTTTGGCAAACCATTATGGCTACACCTTC

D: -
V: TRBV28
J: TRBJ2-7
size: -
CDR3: CASSLHYEQYF
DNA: TGTGCCAGCAGTTTACACTACGAGCAGTACTTC

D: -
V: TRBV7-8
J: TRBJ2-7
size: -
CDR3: CASSFRGGNEQYF
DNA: TGTGCCAGCAGCTTTCGGGGTGGCAACGAGCAGTACTTC